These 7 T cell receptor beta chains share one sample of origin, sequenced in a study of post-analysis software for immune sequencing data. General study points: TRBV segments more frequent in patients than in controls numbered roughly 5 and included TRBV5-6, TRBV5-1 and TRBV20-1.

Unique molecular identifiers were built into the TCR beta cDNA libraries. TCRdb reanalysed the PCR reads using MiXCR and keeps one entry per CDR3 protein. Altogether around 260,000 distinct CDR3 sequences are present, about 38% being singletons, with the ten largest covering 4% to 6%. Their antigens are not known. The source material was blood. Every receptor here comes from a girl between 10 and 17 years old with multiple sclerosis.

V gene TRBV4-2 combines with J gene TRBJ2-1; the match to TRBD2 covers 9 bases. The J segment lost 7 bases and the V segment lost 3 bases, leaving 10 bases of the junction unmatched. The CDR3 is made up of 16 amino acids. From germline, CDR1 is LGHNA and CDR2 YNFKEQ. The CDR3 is CASSHGTSSGDNEQFF. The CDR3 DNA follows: TGTGCCAGCAGCCACGGGACTAGCTCCGGGGATAATGAGCAGTTCTTC.

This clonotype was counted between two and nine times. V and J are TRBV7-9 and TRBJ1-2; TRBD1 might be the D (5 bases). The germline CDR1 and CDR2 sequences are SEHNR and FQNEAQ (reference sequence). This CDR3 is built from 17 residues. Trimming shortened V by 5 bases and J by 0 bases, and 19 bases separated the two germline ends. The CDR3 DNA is TGTGCCAGCAGCCGAGAAGCTGACAGTCCCACTAACTATGGCTACACCTTC. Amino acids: CASSREADSPTNYGYTF. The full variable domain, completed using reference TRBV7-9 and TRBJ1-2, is DTGVSQNPRHKITKRGQNVTFRCDPISEHNRLYWYRQTLGQGPEFLTYFQNEAQLEKSRLLSDRFSAERPKGSFSTLEIQRTEQGDSAMYLCASSREADSPTNYGYTFGSGTRLTVV.

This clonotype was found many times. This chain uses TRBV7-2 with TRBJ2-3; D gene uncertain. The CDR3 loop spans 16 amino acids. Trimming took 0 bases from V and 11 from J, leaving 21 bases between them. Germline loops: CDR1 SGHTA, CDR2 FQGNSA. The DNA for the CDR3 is TGTGCCAGCAGCTTAGCCCACCTAACGACTGGGCAGCAGCAGTATTTT. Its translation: CASSLAHLTTGQQQYF. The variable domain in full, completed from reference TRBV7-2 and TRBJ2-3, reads GAGVSQSPSNKVTEKGKDVELRCDPISGHTALYWYRQSLGQGLEFLIYFQGNSAPDKSGLPSDRFSAERTGGSVSTLTIQRTQQEDSAVYLCASSLAHLTTGQQQYFGPGTRLTVL.

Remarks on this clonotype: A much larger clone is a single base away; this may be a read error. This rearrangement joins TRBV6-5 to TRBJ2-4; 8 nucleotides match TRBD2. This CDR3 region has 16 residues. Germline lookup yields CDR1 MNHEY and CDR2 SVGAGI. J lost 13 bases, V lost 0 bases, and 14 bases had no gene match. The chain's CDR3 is CASSYSGAGGYNEQYF. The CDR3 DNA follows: TGTGCCAGCAGTTACTCTGGGGCGGGGGGATACAATGAGCAGTACTTC.

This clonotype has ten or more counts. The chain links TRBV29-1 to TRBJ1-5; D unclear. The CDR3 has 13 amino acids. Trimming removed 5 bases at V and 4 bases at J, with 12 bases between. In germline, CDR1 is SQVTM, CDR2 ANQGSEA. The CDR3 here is CSVSRELNQPQHF. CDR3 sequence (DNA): TGCAGCGTTTCGAGGGAGCTTAATCAGCCCCAGCATTTT. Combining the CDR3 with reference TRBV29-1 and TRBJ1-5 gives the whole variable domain SAVISQKPSRDICQRGTSLTIQCQVDSQVTMMFWYRQQPGQSLTLIATANQGSEATYESGFVIDKFPISRPNLTFSTLTVSNMSPEDSSIYLCSVSRELNQPQHFGDGTRLSIL.

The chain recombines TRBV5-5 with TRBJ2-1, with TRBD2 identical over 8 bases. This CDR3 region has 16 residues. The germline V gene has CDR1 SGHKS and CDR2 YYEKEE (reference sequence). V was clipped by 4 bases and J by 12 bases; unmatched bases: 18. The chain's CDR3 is CASSQTSGPAGDVQFF. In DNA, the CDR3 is TGTGCCAGCAGCCAAACTAGCGGCCCAGCGGGGGATGTGCAGTTCTTC.

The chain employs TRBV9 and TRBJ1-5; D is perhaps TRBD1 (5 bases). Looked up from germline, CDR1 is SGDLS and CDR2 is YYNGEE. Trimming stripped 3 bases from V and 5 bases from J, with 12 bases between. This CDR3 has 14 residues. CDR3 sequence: CASSGGDDYQPQHF. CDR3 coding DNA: TGTGCCAGCAGCGGAGGGGACGACTATCAGCCCCAGCATTTT.